These 20 T cell receptor beta chains originate from one sample sequenced in a study of breast tumors, draining lymph nodes, adjacent tissues. One entry per CDR3 protein, called by TCRdb with MiXCR from the multiplex PCR reads. The top ten clones hold less than 1.5% of a sample with some 100,000 distinct CDR3 sequences, approximately 21% of them seen once. Breast cancer patients provided tissue from their axillary draining lymph nodes. The sample taken for sequencing was axillary lymph node tissue. The source of these receptors is a female donor with breast cancer. Some clones in this sample may be carry-over from other donors' samples.

This clonotype was detected ten times or more. The rearrangement uses TRBV6-1 and TRBJ1-4, with 8 bases identical to TRBD1. Germline CDR1 reads MNHNS; CDR2 reads SASEGT. V shed 10 bases and J 8 bases; nucleotides not matched to a gene: 9. This CDR3 has 13 amino acids. The CDR3 loop reads CATSRGPGEKLFF. The CDR3 region has the DNA TGTGCCACTTCCAGGGGGCCTGGGGAAAAACTGTTTTTT.

This clonotype has a handful of counts. The V and J genes are TRBV28 and TRBJ2-1; D unclear. Germline CDR1 MDHEN, CDR2 SYDVKM. Deletions cut 7 bases from V and 7 bases from J, with 20 bases between. The CDR3 has 15 residues. CDR3 DNA: TGTGCCAGCACCCCCATGGGGTGGGTAGAAAATGAGCAGTTCTTC. This translates into CASTPMGWVENEQFF.

This clonotype showed up many times. The gene calls are TRBV6-5 and TRBJ1-3, with D tentatively TRBD1 (5 bases). With 1 base removed from V and 0 bases from J, the gap between germline ends came to 10 bases. CDR3 length equals 16 residues. Germline V gene lookup returns CDR1 MNHEY and CDR2 SVGAGI. CDR3 sequence (DNA): TGTGCCAGCAGTTACTTTGGGGGTAGCTCTGGAAACACCATATATTTT. This translates into CASSYFGGSSGNTIYF.

This clonotype showed up just a few times. The V and J genes are TRBV6-1 and TRBJ2-1; no firm D call. With 8 bases removed from V and 1 base from J, the gap between germline ends came to 15 bases. There are 15 residues in the CDR3. Looked up from germline, CDR1 is MNHNS and CDR2 is SASEGT. The CDR3 bases are TGTGCCAGCGCCGCCAGGATGCATTCCTACAATGAGCAGTTCTTC. As protein: CASAARMHSYNEQFF.

This clonotype was counted ten times or more. CDR3 DNA sequence: TGCAGTGCTAGGCGGGGGGGTGGTCTAGATACGCAGTATTTT. Its translation: CSARRGGGLDTQYF. The V and J genes are TRBV20-1 and TRBJ2-3, with 9 positions matching TRBD2. CDR3 length: 14 residues. CDR1 DFQATT and CDR2 SNEGSKA come from the germline V gene (reference sequence). J lost 5 bases, V lost 3 bases, and 6 bases had no gene match.

This clonotype was seen repeatedly, ten times or more. The chain links TRBV5-6 to TRBJ1-2, with 7 bases fitting TRBD1. Germline-derived CDR1 and CDR2 are SGHDT and YYEEEE. V lost 4 bases and J lost 8; bases outside the gene matches: 8. This CDR3 has 13 amino acids. The CDR3 here is CASSQGGSGGYTF. CDR3 nucleotide sequence: TGTGCCAGCAGCCAGGGGGGGTCTGGAGGCTACACCTTC.

Ten or more counts support this clonotype. This rearrangement joins TRBV5-8 to TRBJ2-1; D remains ambiguous. V lost 1 base and J lost 7, with 15 bases in between. CDR1 SGHTS and CDR2 YDEGEE come from the germline V gene. The CDR3 runs 15 residues. The CDR3 region is CASSLRRGAHNEQFF. DNA of the CDR3: TGTGCCAGCAGCTTGAGGCGCGGAGCCCATAATGAGCAGTTCTTC.

This clonotype was seen repeatedly, ten times or more. This chain connects TRBV5-1 to TRBJ2-5; D is undetermined. The CDR3 totals 16 residues. Trimming left V 0 bases short and J 3 bases short, with 15 bases between. Germline V CDR1 and CDR2: SGHRS, YFSETQ. The CDR3: CASSLVPGLTEETQYF. CDR3 sequence (DNA): TGCGCCAGCAGCTTGGTTCCGGGTCTCACGGAAGAGACCCAGTACTTC.

This clonotype was counted at least ten times. This chain joins TRBV2 and TRBJ2-7; no clear D gene. Trimming cost V 4 bases and J 2 bases, with 12 bases left between them. The CDR3 is 14 residues long. Germline V gene sequence: CDR1 SNHLY, CDR2 FYNNEI. In DNA form, the CDR3 reads TGTGCCAGCAGTGTTTCCGCAGGCCCCTACGAGCAGTACTTC. It specifies CASSVSAGPYEQYF.

The table lists this clonotype with many counts. The chain recombines TRBV6-1 with TRBJ2-7; no clear D. CDR3 size: 13 residues. The V and J ends lost 4 bases and 0 bases respectively, with 7 bases between them. Germline V lookup: CDR1 MNHNS, CDR2 SASEGT. CDR3 sequence: CASSAPGSYEQYF. The CDR3 DNA reads as TGTGCCAGCAGTGCCCCGGGCTCCTACGAGCAGTACTTC.

A remark on this clonotype: A much larger clone is a single base away; this may be a read error. The gene calls are TRBV20-1 and TRBJ1-4; D ambiguous. The germline V gene encodes CDR1 DFQATT and CDR2 SNEGSKA (reference sequence). CDR3 size: 13 residues. CDR3 in DNA: TGCAGTGCTAGAGATTTGCAGGATGAAAAACTGCTTTTT. Its protein is CSARDLQDEKLLF.

The V call is TRBV7-8, the J call TRBJ1-5, with D unresolved. The germline V gene has CDR1 SGHVS and CDR2 FQNEAQ. The V end was cut by 4 bases, the J end by 5 bases, with 12 bases between. The CDR3 contains 14 residues. The CDR3 nucleotides are TGTGCCAGCAGCTCCCAAACCCTCGATCAGCCCCAGCATTTT. This codes for CASSSQTLDQPQHF.

This clonotype was seen ten or more times. The V call is TRBV2, the J call TRBJ1-3; D perhaps matches TRBD1 (6 bases). Germline V gene lookup returns CDR1 SNHLY and CDR2 FYNNEI. V lost 2 bases, J lost 4 bases, and 12 bases lay in between. CDR3 length: 15 residues. CDR3 bases: TGTGCCAGCAGTGAAAACAGGGCATCGGGAAACACCATATATTTT. Residues: CASSENRASGNTIYF. Supplemented by reference TRBV2 and TRBJ1-3, the full variable domain reads EPEVTQTPSHQVTQMGQEVILRCVPISNHLYFYWYRQILGQKVEFLVSFYNNEISEKSEIFDDQFSVERPDGSNFTLKIRSTKLEDSAMYFCASSENRASGNTIYFGEGSWLTVV.

V usage is TRBV12-3 or TRBV12-4 and J usage is TRBJ1-1; 7 nucleotides line up with TRBD1. The CDR3 is made up of 13 amino acids. The V segment lost 5 bases and the J segment 3 bases; nucleotides outside the gene matches: 3. CDR3 residues: CASSMDRYTEAFF. Written as DNA, the CDR3 is TGTGCCAGCAGTATGGACAGGTACACTGAAGCTTTCTTT.

This clonotype was detected ten times or more. The chain is built from TRBV14 and TRBJ1-2; a weak D match, TRBD1 (5 bases). The CDR3 is 13 residues long. Trimming stripped 3 bases from V and 4 bases from J, with 9 bases between. Germline V gives CDR1 SGHDN, CDR2 FVKESK. The DNA for the CDR3 is TGTGCCAGCAGCCAGGGACGGACCTATGGCTACACCTTC. As protein: CASSQGRTYGYTF.

This clonotype has at least ten counts. The V gene is TRBV6-5, the J gene TRBJ2-7, with 7 bases identical to TRBD1. The CDR3 is 14 amino acids. Germline V CDR1 and CDR2: MNHEY, SVGAGI. Germline trimming cut 6 bases from V and 0 bases from J; bases unmatched to any gene: 5. The CDR3 is CASRDRYSSYEQYF. The CDR3 bases are TGTGCCAGCAGGGACAGGTATAGCTCCTACGAGCAGTACTTC.

Concerning this clonotype: A read error is possible here, since a much larger clone lies one base away. The chain is built from TRBV20-1 and TRBJ2-3, with TRBD2 identical over 10 bases. The ends lost 4 bases at V and 2 bases at J; junction bases unmatched: 3. CDR3 length equals 14 residues. Germline loops: CDR1 DFQATT, CDR2 SNEGSKA (reference sequence). The CDR3 region has the DNA TGCAGTGCTACTAGCGGGGGCGCCACAGATACGCAGTATTTT. As protein: CSATSGGATDTQYF.

This clonotype was seen ten or more times. The rearrangement joins TRBV12-3 or TRBV12-4 to TRBJ1-4; D unresolved. V lost 3 bases and J 8 bases, leaving 16 bases between the germline ends. The CDR3 contains 15 residues. DNA for the CDR3: TGTGCCAGCAGTTTGGGGAGGGTTCATGGGGAAAAACTGTTTTTT. It is translated as CASSLGRVHGEKLFF.

This clonotype was seen many times. A read error may account for a junction end that differs from germline. The chain links TRBV7-7 to TRBJ2-1; TRBD2 might be the D (6 bases). From germline, CDR1 is SSHAT and CDR2 FNYEAQ (reference sequence). This CDR3 region has 13 residues. The CDR3 DNA reads as TGTGCTAGCAGCTTAGCGGCCAACAATGAGCAGTTCTTC. Translated: CASSLAANNEQFF. The variable domain in full, with the rest retrieved from reference TRBV7-7 and TRBJ2-1, is GAGVSQSPRYKVTKRGQDVTLRCDPISSHATLYWYQQALGQGPEFLTYFNYEAQPDKSGLPSDRFSAERPEGSISTLTIQRTEQRDSAMYRCASSLAANNEQFFGPGTRLTVL.

This clonotype was seen repeatedly, ten times or more. This chain links TRBV6-1 with TRBJ1-2; weak D call: TRBD1 (6 bases). Trimming removed 3 bases from V and 5 bases from J, with 10 bases in between. The CDR3 spans 13 residues. CDR1 and CDR2 from the germline V gene are MNHNS and SASEGT. In DNA, the CDR3 is TGTGCCAGCAGTGAGGAAGGGACATATGGCTACACCTTC. Translating it yields CASSEEGTYGYTF.